This T cell receptor beta chain originates from a study of blood T cell repertoires in COVID-19 (dated by TCRdb to about 2020). Background for the entire study: The collaborator samples originated in the United States, Italy and Spain and spanned the acute and convalescent phases of COVID-19. Subjects who had been exposed to COVID-19, were actively infected with it, or had recovered from it provided the deeply sampled blood TCRbeta repertoires that made up the dataset. Where HLA class I and class II types were available, the types were taken from metadata supplied by the sample provider, not from assay-based typing. The repertoires were made available in a free public database intended to serve as a resource for research on the immune response to SARS-CoV-2. The prospective study material was composed of cDNA or gDNA derived from T cells, B-cell-depleted T cells, or PBMCs. Samples came from the ongoing ImmuneRACE study (first 160 participants) plus 1,254 subjects from 6 global collaborators. A de-identified subject ID, COVID-19 status, age in years and sex were almost always included in the sample metadata.

Trimming costs V 2 bases and J 4 bases, and their ends lie 12 bases apart. The germline V gene provides CDR1 SGHTA and CDR2 FQGNSA. The CDR3 goes from the cysteine to the phenylalanine over 15 residues. Only the CDR3 part of the read is kept: 45 bases, read in frame from the first base. Remarks on this clone: No cognate antigen has been identified for it. No clone much larger than this one lies a single base away; base qualities are absent.

What the work shows at the level of the full study, not this receptor alone: The amount of clinical and demographic metadata varied by source and participant and was provided uncurated.

Collaborating institutions collected whole blood in K2EDTA tubes following their own protocols. For TCRbeta analysis, collaborators shipped samples in one of three forms: frozen whole blood, isolated PBMCs, or DNA extracted from either of those sample types. The immunoSEQ Assay, a bias-controlled multiplex PCR, was used to amplify TCRbeta CDR3 regions from genomic DNA. The paper's data handling went like this. Within the assay, amplification of reference gene primers was used to estimate how many nucleated cells each sample contained. Sequence reads were collapsed and filtered to measure the absolute abundance of every unique TCRbeta CDR3 rearrangement. Productive Simpson clonality was computed per sample as the square root of Simpson's diversity index over productive rearrangements. The clones in this table, taken by TCRdb from immuneACCESS, are in-frame only. Not every clone is retained; where verified, under half of the shortfall comes from an unresolved V gene, and the cause of the rest is unknown. That table supplies the V and J calls and clone size; D and trimming were determined from the DNA. The sample table lists 150,000 to 160,000 clones, roughly nine tenths of them with a count of one. Of the sample, about 15% falls within the top ten clones.

The rearranged chain carries TRBV7-2 and TRBJ2-4; possibly the D gene is TRBD2, per 6 matching bases. The material sequenced was peripheral blood. This TCR came from a woman in her thirties or forties with acute or convalescent COVID-19. The DNA is TGTGCCAGCAGCTTACCAGGAGGGACTAAAAACATTCAGTACTTC. This codes for CASSLPGGTKNIQYF.